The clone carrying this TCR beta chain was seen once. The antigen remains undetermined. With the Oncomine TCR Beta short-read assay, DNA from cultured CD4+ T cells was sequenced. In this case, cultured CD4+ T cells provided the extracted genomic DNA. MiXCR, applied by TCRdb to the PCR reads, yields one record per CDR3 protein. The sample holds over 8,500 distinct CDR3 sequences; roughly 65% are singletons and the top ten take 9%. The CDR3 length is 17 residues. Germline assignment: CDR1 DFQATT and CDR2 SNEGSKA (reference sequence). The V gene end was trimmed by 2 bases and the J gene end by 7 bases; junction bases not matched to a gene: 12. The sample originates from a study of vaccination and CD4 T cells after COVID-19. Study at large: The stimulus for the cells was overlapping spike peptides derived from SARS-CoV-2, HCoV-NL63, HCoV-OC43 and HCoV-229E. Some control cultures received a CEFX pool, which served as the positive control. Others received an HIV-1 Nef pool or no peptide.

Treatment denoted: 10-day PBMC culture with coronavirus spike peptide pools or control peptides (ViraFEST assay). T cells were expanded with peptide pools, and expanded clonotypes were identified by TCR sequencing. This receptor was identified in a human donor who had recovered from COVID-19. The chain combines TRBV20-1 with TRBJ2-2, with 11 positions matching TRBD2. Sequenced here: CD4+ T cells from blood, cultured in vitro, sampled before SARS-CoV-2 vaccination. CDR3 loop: CSARPLAGGLVGGELFF. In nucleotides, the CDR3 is TGCAGTGCTAGACCCCTAGCGGGAGGCTTGGTAGGCGGGGAGCTGTTTTTT.